The 20 T cell receptor beta chains reported below all come from one sample, sequenced in a study of shared clonotypes between healthy human individuals. Sequencing was performed with immunoSEQ multiplex PCR; in TCRdb, only in-frame clones are kept and a portion is missing. The table shows 630,000 or so clones, with about 98% occurring only once. Terminally differentiated effector memory CD45RA+ cells were left out of the naive CD8 fraction, which was CD45RO-negative and positively selected for CCR7. Sequencing was done on a sample of naive CD8+ T cells sorted from blood. These receptors were collected from a man under 40 in good health.

Written as DNA, the CDR3 is TGTGCCAGCAGCGTAGCGCCGGCCGGGACTGAAGCTTTCTTT. It encodes CASSVAPAGTEAFF. The chain recombines TRBV9 with TRBJ1-1; D unresolved. The germline V gene has CDR1 SGDLS and CDR2 YYNGEE. V gave up 0 bases and J gave up 5 bases, with 11 bases separating them. CDR3 length equals 14 residues.

The chain has TRBV7-9 and TRBJ2-2; D unclear. Trimming cost V 4 bases and J 7 bases, with 10 bases left between them. Germline loops: CDR1 SEHNR, CDR2 FQNEAQ (reference sequence). CDR3 size: 13 residues. In DNA form, the CDR3 reads TGTGCCAGCAGCTGGCAGGATATCGGGGAGCTGTTTTTT. It encodes CASSWQDIGELFF.

The V call is TRBV27, the J call TRBJ1-2, with D perhaps matching TRBD1 (6 bases). This CDR3 has 13 amino acids. The germline CDR1 and CDR2 sequences are MNHEY and SMNVEV (reference sequence). Deletions cut 5 bases from V and 3 bases from J, with 10 bases between. Here the CDR3 reads CASSPGQYYGYTF. The CDR3 DNA is TGTGCCAGCAGTCCCGGACAGTACTATGGCTACACCTTC.

V is TRBV2 and J is TRBJ2-7; TRBD1 or TRBD2 may be the D gene (5 bases each). This CDR3 is built from 15 residues. The V and J ends lost 3 bases and 4 bases respectively, with 16 bases between them. From germline, CDR1 is SNHLY and CDR2 FYNNEI. The CDR3 region has the DNA TGTGCCAGCAGTGAGTATGGGACGGGAACTTACGAGCAGTACTTC. Translation: CASSEYGTGTYEQYF.

J is TRBJ1-3 and V is TRBV6-4; D is perhaps TRBD1 (5 bases). V was trimmed by 6 bases and J by 10 bases, leaving 16 bases between them. This CDR3 has 13 amino acids. CDR1 MRHNA and CDR2 SNTAGT come from the germline V gene. CDR3 protein: CASRRSGRRTIYF. CDR3 nucleotides: TGTGCCAGCAGGAGGTCGGGGCGACGGACCATATATTTT.

The V gene is TRBV9, the J gene TRBJ1-3, with D unresolved. V lost 2 bases, J lost 0 bases, and 9 bases lay in between. This CDR3 is 15 amino acids long. Germline CDR1 is SGDLS and CDR2 is YYNGEE. The CDR3 DNA reads TGTGCCAGCAGCGTCTACGGCAGCTCTGGAAACACCATATATTTT. Encoded protein: CASSVYGSSGNTIYF.

A note on this clone: One junction end disagrees with the germline gene, perhaps due to a read error. The genes are TRBV7-7 and TRBJ2-2; D is unresolved. This CDR3 region has 13 residues. Germline CDR1 SSHAT, CDR2 FNYEAQ (reference sequence). In nucleotides, the CDR3 is TGTGCTAGCAGCTTAGCCAGTTCCGGGGAGCTGTTTTTT. This encodes CASSLASSGELFF.

The V call is TRBV13, the J call TRBJ1-1, with D tentatively TRBD1 (5 bases). There are 15 residues in the CDR3. CDR1 PRHDT and CDR2 FYEKMQ come from the germline V gene (reference sequence). Trimming pared 5 bases from V and 5 bases from J, leaving 18 bases between. The CDR3 region is CASSLAQGIGTEAFF. Here the CDR3 DNA reads TGTGCCAGCAGCCTGGCCCAGGGAATAGGGACTGAAGCTTTCTTT.

The gene calls are TRBV19 and TRBJ1-4; D may be TRBD1 (5 bases). Trimming left V 6 bases short and J 8 bases short, with 13 bases between. The CDR3 has 13 amino acids. The germline V gene has CDR1 LNHDA and CDR2 SQIVND (reference sequence). CDR3 region: CASRDIGVEKLFF. DNA for the CDR3: TGTGCCAGTAGGGACATTGGAGTGGAAAAACTGTTTTTT.

The chain links TRBV19 to TRBJ1-2, with 9 positions matching TRBD1. With 3 bases clipped from V and 6 bases from J, the junction kept 11 bases outside the gene matches. The CDR3 runs 16 residues. Germline-derived CDR1 and CDR2 are LNHDA and SQIVND (reference sequence). CDR3 sequence: CASSMGQGRHKDGYTF. Here the CDR3 DNA reads TGTGCCAGTAGTATGGGACAGGGTCGACATAAGGATGGCTACACCTTC.

This chain joins TRBV28 and TRBJ1-5; 7 nucleotides agree with TRBD1. The germline V gene has CDR1 MDHEN and CDR2 SYDVKM. The trim removed 4 bases at V and 3 bases at J, leaving 3 bases unmatched. This CDR3 is 14 amino acids long. The CDR3 bases are TGTGCCAGCAGTTCAGGGGGTAACAATCAGCCCCAGCATTTT. Encoded protein: CASSSGGNNQPQHF.

A note on this clone: The sample contains more than one DNA sequence encoding this CDR3. The chain joins TRBV7-6 to TRBJ1-1, with D unclear. CDR1 and CDR2 from the germline V gene are SGHVS and FNYEAQ. The CDR3 has 12 residues. The germline V and J ends were trimmed by 5 bases and 0 bases, with 4 bases remaining between them. This CDR3 reads CASSQLNTEAFF. In DNA form, the CDR3 reads TGTGCCAGCAGCCAATTGAACACTGAAGCTTTCTTT. The whole variable domain, remainder taken from reference TRBV7-6 and TRBJ1-1, is GAGVSQSPRYKVTKRGQDVALRCDPISGHVSLYWYRQALGQGPEFLTYFNYEAQQDKSGLPNDRFSAERPEGSISTLTIQRTEQRDSAMYRCASSQLNTEAFFGQGTRLTVV.

The chain has TRBV7-9 and TRBJ2-1; D may be TRBD1 or TRBD2 (5 bases each). The CDR3 has 14 amino acids. Germline values: CDR1 SEHNR, CDR2 FQNEAQ (reference sequence). V was cut by 1 base and J by 10 bases, with 14 bases left in between. The CDR3, as DNA: TGTGCCAGCAGCTTAGAGGGTGCAGGGACCGAGCAGTTCTTC. Translating gives CASSLEGAGTEQFF.

This chain uses TRBV2 with TRBJ2-7; D gene ambiguous. The CDR3 totals 13 residues. From germline, CDR1 is SNHLY and CDR2 FYNNEI. The V gene lost 7 bases and the J gene lost 3 bases, with 13 bases spanning the gap. The CDR3 spells CASNGGIVYEQYF. CDR3 nucleotides: TGTGCCAGCAATGGCGGAATCGTCTACGAGCAGTACTTC.

This sequence joins TRBV5-5 and TRBJ2-1; 8 bases are a match to TRBD1. Germline trimming cut 4 bases from V and 8 bases from J; bases unmatched to any gene: 2. The CDR3 consists of 12 residues. The V gene's germline CDR1 is SGHKS and CDR2 YYEKEE (reference sequence). CDR3 sequence: CASSETGDEQFF. The DNA of the CDR3 is TGTGCCAGCAGCGAGACAGGGGATGAGCAGTTCTTC.

A single count supports this clone. The chain couples TRBV27 to TRBJ2-6; TRBD2 might be the D (6 bases). This CDR3 has 15 residues. V lost 3 bases and J lost 2, with 8 bases in between. CDR1 and CDR2 from the germline V gene are MNHEY and SMNVEV (reference sequence). CDR3 loop: CASSFSGAGANVLTF. For the CDR3, the DNA is TGTGCCAGCAGTTTTTCGGGGGCTGGGGCCAACGTCCTGACTTTC.

The V call is TRBV5-4, the J call TRBJ2-7, with TRBD1 matching over 9 bases. This CDR3 has 14 residues. V gave up 4 bases and J gave up 7 bases; unmatched junction bases: 9. Germline values: CDR1 SGHNT, CDR2 YYREEE (reference sequence). The CDR3 DNA reads as TGTGCCAGCAGCCTCGGGGACAGGGTGGGGGAGCAGTACTTC. Amino acids: CASSLGDRVGEQYF.

The chain recombines TRBV9 with TRBJ2-1; TRBD2 aligns across 15 bases. Germline V CDR1 and CDR2: SGDLS, YYNGEE. This CDR3 has 19 amino acids. V shed 4 bases, J shed 4 bases, and the junction held 12 bases outside the gene matches. The CDR3, as DNA: TGTGCCAGCAGCTTAAGACAAAGGACTAGCGGGAGGGGGTACAATGAGCAGTTCTTC. Residues: CASSLRQRTSGRGYNEQFF.

The chain is built from TRBV7-9 and TRBJ2-7, with D hard to call. The CDR3 has 13 residues. CDR1 and CDR2 (germline): SEHNR, FQNEAQ (reference sequence). The V end lost 5 bases, the J end lost 0 bases, and 8 bases lay between the germline ends. The CDR3 is CASSMDLSYEQYF. CDR3 DNA sequence: TGTGCCAGCAGCATGGACCTCTCCTACGAGCAGTACTTC.

The CDR3 DNA is TGCAGCGTCTCAGGGGAAAGGGGGACCCAGTACTTC. Translation: CSVSGERGTQYF. This chain links TRBV29-1 with TRBJ2-5; TRBD1 might be the D (6 bases). Germline CDR1 SQVTM, CDR2 ANQGSEA. The CDR3 has 12 amino acids. The ends were cut back, 6 bases at V and 7 bases at J, with 15 bases in the middle. Together with reference TRBV29-1 and TRBJ2-5, the CDR3 gives the full variable domain: SAVISQKPSRDICQRGTSLTIQCQVDSQVTMMFWYRQQPGQSLTLIATANQGSEATYESGFVIDKFPISRPNLTFSTLTVSNMSPEDSSIYLCSVSGERGTQYFGPGTRLLVL.